This T cell receptor beta chain is drawn from a study of T cells in localized non-small cell lung cancer. Overall study results and limits: Clonality of T cells reached its maximum in uninvolved adjacent lung, surpassing tumor. Only one tumor region was sequenced, so heterogeneity remains possible.

V was clipped by 1 base and J by 8 bases, with 23 bases between them. The CDR3 contains 17 residues. Germline assignment: CDR1 GTSNPN and CDR2 SVGIG (reference sequence). Clones were read by immunoSEQ multiplex PCR, and TCRdb kept only the in-frame ones, dropping some. The sample contains around 3,700 clones, roughly 22% of which appear only once. About this clone: Antigen: not known.

Sequencing used lung tumor tissue, obtained before any cancer treatment. The source is a man aged 18 to 50 with stage II lung adenocarcinoma. V is TRBV30 and J is TRBJ1-4; tentative D call: TRBD1 (6 bases). CDR3 residues: CAWSAKPTLTQGEKLFF. The CDR3 DNA is TGTGCCTGGAGTGCCAAGCCGACCTTAACCCAGGGGGAAAAACTGTTTTTT.